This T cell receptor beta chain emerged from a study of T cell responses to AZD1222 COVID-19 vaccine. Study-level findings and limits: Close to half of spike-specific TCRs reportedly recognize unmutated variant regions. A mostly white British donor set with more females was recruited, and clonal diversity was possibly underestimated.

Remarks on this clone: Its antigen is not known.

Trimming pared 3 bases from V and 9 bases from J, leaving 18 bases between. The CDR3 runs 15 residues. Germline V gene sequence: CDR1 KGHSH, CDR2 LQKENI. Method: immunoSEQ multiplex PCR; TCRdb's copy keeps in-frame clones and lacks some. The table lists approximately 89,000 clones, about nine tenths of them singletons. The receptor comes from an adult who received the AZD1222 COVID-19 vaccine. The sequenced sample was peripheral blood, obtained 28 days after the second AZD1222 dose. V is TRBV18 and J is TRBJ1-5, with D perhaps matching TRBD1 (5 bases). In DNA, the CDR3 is TGTGCCAGCTCACCGGTAACGACAGCCCTGTGGCCCCAGCATTTT. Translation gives CASSPVTTALWPQHF.